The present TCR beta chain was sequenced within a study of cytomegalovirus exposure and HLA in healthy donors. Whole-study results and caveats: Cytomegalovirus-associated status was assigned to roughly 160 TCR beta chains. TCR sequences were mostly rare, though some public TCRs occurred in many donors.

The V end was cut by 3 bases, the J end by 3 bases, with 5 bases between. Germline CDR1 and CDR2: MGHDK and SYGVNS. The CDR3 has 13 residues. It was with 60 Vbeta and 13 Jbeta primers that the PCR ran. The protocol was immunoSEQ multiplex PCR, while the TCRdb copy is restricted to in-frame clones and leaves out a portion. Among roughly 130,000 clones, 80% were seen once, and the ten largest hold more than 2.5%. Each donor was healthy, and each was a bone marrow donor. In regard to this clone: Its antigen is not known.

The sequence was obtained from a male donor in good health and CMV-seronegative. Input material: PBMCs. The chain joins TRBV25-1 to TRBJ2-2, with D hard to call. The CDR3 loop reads CASSDRYTGELFF. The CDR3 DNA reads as TGTGCCAGCAGTGATAGATACACCGGGGAGCTGTTTTTT.